This is a list of T cell receptor beta chains from one sample in a study of cytomegalovirus exposure and HLA in healthy donors. The table came from immunoSEQ multiplex PCR; TCRdb's copy has only in-frame clones and leaves some out. The sample consists of 100,000 to 150,000 clones, over 65% of them appearing once. The sequenced material came from PBMCs. The source is a woman aged 45-65 years in good health and CMV-seropositive. Both conserved end residues are part of each CDR3. A D gene is named only where the DNA matches it firmly. Only part of the rows carry a size: once, few, many, or a class if the clone is expanded.

TRBV2	.	TRBJ1-2	.	CASSEGGYGYTF	TGTGCCAGCAGTGAGGGGGGCTATGGCTACACCTTC
TRBV30	.	TRBJ2-1	.	CAWSVGLANTYEQFF	TGTGCCTGGAGTGTCGGTCTAGCGAATACGTATGAGCAGTTCTTC
TRBV29-1	.	TRBJ1-4	.	CSVLEVFGEKLFF	TGCAGCGTTCTGGAGGTATTCGGTGAAAAACTGTTTTTT
TRBV7-2	.	TRBJ1-1	.	CASSLDGGFDTEAFF	TGTGCCAGCAGCTTAGATGGGGGCTTCGACACTGAAGCTTTCTTT
TRBV11-2	.	TRBJ2-3	.	CASSLDWGGASTDTQYF	TGTGCCAGCAGCTTAGATTGGGGGGGGGCCAGCACAGATACGCAGTATTTT
TRBV7-2	.	TRBJ2-3	.	CASSLGGSGTQYF	TGTGCCAGCAGCTTAGGGGGCTCGGGTACGCAGTATTTT
TRBV7-9	.	TRBJ2-2	TRBD1	CASSLGQGMNTGELFF	TGTGCCAGCAGCTTAGGACAGGGGATGAACACCGGGGAGCTGTTTTTT
TRBV5-1	.	TRBJ2-3	.	CASSAGTSTDTQYF	TGCGCCAGCAGCGCCGGGACTAGCACAGATACGCAGTATTTT
TRBV2	few	TRBJ1-5	TRBD1	CASSRQGSNQPQHF	TGTGCCAGCAGTAGACAGGGTAGCAATCAGCCCCAGCATTTT
TRBV27	.	TRBJ2-5	TRBD1	CASSLGTGQETQYF	TGTGCCAGCAGTTTAGGGACAGGGCAAGAGACCCAGTACTTC
TRBV7-2	once	TRBJ2-7	.	CASSPSGSSYEQYF	TGTGCCAGCAGCCCATCGGGGAGCTCCTACGAGCAGTACTTC